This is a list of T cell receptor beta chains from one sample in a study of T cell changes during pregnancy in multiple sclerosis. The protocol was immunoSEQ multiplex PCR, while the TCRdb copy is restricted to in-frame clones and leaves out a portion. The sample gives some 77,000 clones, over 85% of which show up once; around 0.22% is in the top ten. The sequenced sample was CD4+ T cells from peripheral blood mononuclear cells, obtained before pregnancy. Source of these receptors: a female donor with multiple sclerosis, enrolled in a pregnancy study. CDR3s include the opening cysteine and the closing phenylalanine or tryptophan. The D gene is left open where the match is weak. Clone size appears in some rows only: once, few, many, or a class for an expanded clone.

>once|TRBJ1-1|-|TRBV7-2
CASSLAWARGGTEAFF
TGTGCCAGCAGCTTAGCGTGGGCCCGGGGGGGCACTGAAGCTTTCTTT
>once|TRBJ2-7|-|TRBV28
CASSLRSLEQYF
TGTGCCAGCAGTTTGAGATCCCTCGAGCAGTACTTC
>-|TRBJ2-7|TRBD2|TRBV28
CASCLTSGRGEQYF
TGTGCCAGCTGTCTAACTAGCGGGAGGGGCGAGCAGTACTTC
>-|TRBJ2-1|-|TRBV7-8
CASSPTLLGLRSYNEQFF
TGTGCCAGCAGCCCAACCCTACTCGGACTGCGATCCTACAATGAGCAGTTCTTC
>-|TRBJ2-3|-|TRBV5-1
CASSSTSTDTQYF
TGCGCCAGCAGCTCGACTTCCACAGATACGCAGTATTTT
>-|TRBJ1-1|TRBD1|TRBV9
CASSSDRGQDTEAFF
TGTGCCAGCAGCTCCGACAGGGGGCAGGACACTGAAGCTTTCTTT
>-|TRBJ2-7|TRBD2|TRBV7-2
CASSFGTSGRAYSYEQYF
TGTGCCAGCAGCTTTGGGACTAGCGGGAGGGCCTACTCCTACGAGCAGTACTTC
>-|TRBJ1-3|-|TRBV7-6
CASSPTGTPGSGNTIYF
TGTGCCAGCAGCCCCACAGGGACCCCGGGGTCAGGAAACACCATATATTTT
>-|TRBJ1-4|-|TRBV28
CASSRPRGDNEKLFF
TGTGCCAGCAGTCGGCCGCGGGGGGATAATGAAAAACTGTTTTTT
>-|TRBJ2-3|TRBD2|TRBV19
CASSQTSGGTDTQYF
TGTGCCAGTAGTCAAACTAGCGGGGGCACAGATACGCAGTATTTT
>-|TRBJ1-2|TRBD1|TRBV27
CASSPGTASRGYTF
TGTGCCAGCAGTCCCGGGACAGCCTCTAGAGGCTACACCTTC
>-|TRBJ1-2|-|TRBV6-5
CASSTGHYYGYTF
TGTGCCAGCAGTACCGGACACTACTATGGCTACACCTTC
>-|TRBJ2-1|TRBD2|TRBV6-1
CASSELELANEQFF
TGTGCCAGCAGTGAATTAGAACTAGCGAATGAGCAGTTCTTC
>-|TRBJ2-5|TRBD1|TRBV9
CASSPRGQGGETQYF
TGTGCCAGCAGCCCAAGGGGACAGGGTGGGGAGACCCAGTACTTC
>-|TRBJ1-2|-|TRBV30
CAWSIEVFGYGYTF
TGTGCCTGGAGTATCGAGGTTTTCGGGTATGGCTACACCTTC
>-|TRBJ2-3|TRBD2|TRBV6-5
CASTSGGSTDTQYF
TGTGCCAGCACGAGCGGGGGTAGCACAGATACGCAGTATTTT
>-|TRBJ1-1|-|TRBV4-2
CASSPPGRADTEAFF
TGTGCCAGCAGCCCTCCAGGGAGGGCGGACACTGAAGCTTTCTTT
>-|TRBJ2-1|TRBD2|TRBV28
CASYSSGRPNEQFF
TGTGCCAGCTATTCCAGCGGGAGGCCCAATGAGCAGTTCTTC
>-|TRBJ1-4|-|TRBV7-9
CASSPGQYNEKLFF
TGTGCCAGCAGCCCCGGACAGTATAATGAAAAACTGTTTTTT
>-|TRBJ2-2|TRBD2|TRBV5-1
CASSPTSGRGIGELFF
TGCGCCAGCAGCCCGACTAGCGGTCGGGGGATCGGGGAGCTGTTTTTT
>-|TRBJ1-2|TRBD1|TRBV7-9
CASTRGTDNGYTF
TGTGCCAGCACCAGAGGGACAGATAATGGCTACACCTTC
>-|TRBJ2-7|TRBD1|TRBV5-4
CASSRKGQGFGEQYF
TGTGCCAGCAGCCGAAAAGGACAGGGCTTCGGCGAGCAGTACTTC
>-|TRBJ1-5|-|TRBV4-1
CASSHRTPGRSRQPQHF
TGCGCCAGCAGCCACCGAACACCCGGCAGGTCCCGGCAGCCCCAGCATTTT
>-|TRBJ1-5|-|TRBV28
CASSLNVGQSKGGNQPQHF
TGTGCCAGCAGTTTAAATGTTGGACAGTCTAAGGGAGGCAATCAGCCCCAGCATTTT
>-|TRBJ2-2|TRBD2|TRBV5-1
CASSLVASGKAGELFF
TGCGCCAGCAGCTTAGTGGCAAGCGGGAAGGCCGGGGAGCTGTTTTTT
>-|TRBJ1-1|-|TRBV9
CASSVEGETEAFF
TGTGCCAGCAGCGTAGAGGGGGAAACTGAAGCTTTCTTT
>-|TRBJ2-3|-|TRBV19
CASSIGNRETDTQYF
TGTGCCAGTAGTATTGGAAACAGGGAGACAGATACGCAGTATTTT
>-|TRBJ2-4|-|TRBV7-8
CASSLRTALAKNIQYF
TGTGCCAGCAGCTTGAGGACAGCTTTAGCCAAAAACATTCAGTACTTC
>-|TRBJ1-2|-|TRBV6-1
CASSEVSQYGYTF
TGTGCCAGCAGTGAAGTATCCCAGTATGGCTACACCTTC
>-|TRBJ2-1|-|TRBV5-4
CASSLDRSSYNEQFF
TGTGCCAGCAGCTTGGACAGAAGCTCCTACAATGAGCAGTTCTTC
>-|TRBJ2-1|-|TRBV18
CASSPETGLINEQFF
TGTGCCAGCTCACCTGAGACAGGTTTAATCAATGAGCAGTTCTTC
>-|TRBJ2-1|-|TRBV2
CASSEGGLTYNEQFF
TGTGCCAGCAGTGAGGGGGGGCTCACTTACAATGAGCAGTTCTTC
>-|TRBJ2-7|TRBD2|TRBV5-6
CASSLLVGLAGGEQYF
TGTGCCAGCAGCTTGCTAGTGGGACTAGCGGGGGGAGAGCAGTACTTC
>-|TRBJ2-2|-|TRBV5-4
CASSSSNDRELFF
TGTGCCAGCAGCTCTTCTAACGATAGGGAGCTGTTTTTT
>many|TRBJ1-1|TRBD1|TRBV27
CASSWRTGNTEAFF
TGTGCCAGCAGTTGGAGGACAGGGAACACTGAAGCTTTCTTT
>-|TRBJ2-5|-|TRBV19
CASSPVFQETQYF
TGTGCCAGTAGTCCCGTTTTCCAAGAGACCCAGTACTTC
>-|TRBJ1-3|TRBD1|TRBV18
CASSPWDSLGNTIYF
TGTGCCAGCTCACCTTGGGACAGCCTGGGAAACACCATATATTTT
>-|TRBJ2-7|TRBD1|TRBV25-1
CASRDRDSSYEQYF
TGTGCCAGCAGGGATAGGGACAGTTCCTACGAGCAGTACTTC
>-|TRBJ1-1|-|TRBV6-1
CASRGALNTEAFF
TGTGCCAGCAGGGGGGCGTTAAACACTGAAGCTTTCTTT
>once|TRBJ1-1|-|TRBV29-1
CSVLNTEAFF
TGCAGCGTTTTAAACACTGAAGCTTTCTTT
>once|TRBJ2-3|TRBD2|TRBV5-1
CASSELAGGPDTQYF
TGCGCCAGCAGCGAGCTAGCGGGGGGGCCAGATACGCAGTATTTT
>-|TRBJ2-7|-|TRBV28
CASSFGGSGYEQYF
TGTGCCAGCAGTTTCGGAGGGAGTGGTTACGAGCAGTACTTC
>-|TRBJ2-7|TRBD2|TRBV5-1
CASSLTPSGGTYEQYF
TGCGCCAGCAGCCTGACTCCTAGCGGGGGAACCTACGAGCAGTACTTC
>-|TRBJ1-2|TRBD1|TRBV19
CASSTPTGYYGYTF
TGTGCCAGTAGTACCCCGACAGGGTACTATGGCTACACCTTC
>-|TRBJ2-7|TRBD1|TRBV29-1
CSVGPRTGSSYEQYF
TGCAGCGTTGGTCCCCGGACAGGGAGCTCCTACGAGCAGTACTTC